This TCR beta chain stems from a study of blood T cell repertoires in COVID-19. Germline-derived CDR1 and CDR2 are MNHEY and SMNVEV (reference sequence). Trimming left V 6 bases short and J 0 bases short, with 11 bases between. There are 14 residues in the CDR3. The repertoire was sequenced with immunoSEQ multiplex PCR; TCRdb's copy has only in-frame clones and lacks some. The repertoire holds approximately 300,000 clones, with just under 90% as singletons. The source material was peripheral blood. This rearrangement joins TRBV27 to TRBJ1-1; D is uncertain. The sequence was obtained from a woman in her forties or fifties with COVID-19, enrolled during active disease. Here the CDR3 reads CASRARGVNTEAFF. In DNA, the CDR3 is TGTGCCAGCAGGGCCCGCGGGGTGAACACTGAAGCTTTCTTT.